These T cell receptor beta chains were read from a single sample in a study of OX40 agonist ivuxolimab in advanced cancers. Some clones are missing from TCRdb's copy, which holds only in-frame ones; the method was immunoSEQ multiplex PCR. This sample has roughly 70,000 clones, with about 90% found just once. Sample: CD4+ or CD8+ T cells sorted from blood, taken in a trial of the OX40 agonist ivuxolimab. The receptors come from an adult with an advanced solid tumor such as melanoma, head and neck, liver or kidney cancer. The CDR3 runs from the conserved cysteine through the conserved F or W. The D gene is left open where the match is weak. Size is omitted from some rows. Given values are once, few, many or a class for expanded clones.

abundance,j_gene,d_gene,v_gene,CDR3aa,CDR3nt
NA,TRBJ2-7,TRBD2,TRBV19,CASSILAGYYEQYF,TGTGCCAGTAGTATCCTAGCGGGGTACTACGAGCAGTACTTC
NA,TRBJ2-3,TRBD1,TRBV11-1,CASSSLDRGRPTDTQYF,TGTGCCAGCAGCTCACTTGACAGGGGGCGGCCCACAGATACGCAGTATTTT
NA,TRBJ2-3,NA,TRBV7-9,CASSTATDTQYF,TGTGCCAGCAGCACTGCTACAGATACGCAGTATTTT
NA,TRBJ2-7,NA,TRBV19,CASTGTSGPYEQYF,TGTGCCAGTACGGGAACGAGCGGTCCCTACGAGCAGTACTTC
NA,TRBJ2-1,TRBD2,TRBV11-3,CASSLVGTSGSNEQFF,TGTGCCAGCAGCTTAGTCGGGACTAGCGGGAGCAATGAGCAGTTCTTC
NA,TRBJ1-2,TRBD1,TRBV18,CASSSDRGRGDYTF,TGTGCCAGCTCATCGGACAGGGGGCGCGGGGACTACACCTTC
NA,TRBJ2-5,TRBD1,TRBV7-7,CASSSPGQHQETQYF,TGTGCTAGCAGCTCCCCGGGACAGCATCAAGAGACCCAGTACTTC
NA,TRBJ1-2,NA,TRBV6-1,CASSEDGGGYTF,TGTGCCAGCAGTGAAGACGGAGGCGGCTACACCTTC
NA,TRBJ2-3,NA,TRBV9,CASSVEYPGRANTDTQYF,TGTGCCAGCAGCGTAGAGTACCCCGGGCGGGCTAACACAGATACGCAGTATTTT
NA,TRBJ1-1,NA,TRBV5-1,CASSLARVMNTEAFF,TGCGCCAGCAGCTTGGCGCGGGTCATGAACACTGAAGCTTTCTTT
NA,TRBJ1-2,TRBD1,TRBV6-5,CASSARDRVGGYTF,TGTGCCAGCAGTGCCCGGGACAGGGTGGGTGGCTACACCTTC
NA,TRBJ2-2,NA,TRBV19,CASSPFRVWELFF,TGTGCCAGTAGTCCTTTCCGGGTCTGGGAGCTGTTTTTT
NA,TRBJ2-6,NA,TRBV19,CASSILGSGANVLTF,TGTGCCAGTAGTATATTGGGGTCCGGGGCCAACGTCCTGACTTTC
NA,TRBJ2-7,TRBD1,TRBV18,CASSEGQGLSYEQYF,TGTGCCAGCTCAGAAGGACAGGGTTTGTCCTACGAGCAGTACTTC
NA,TRBJ1-2,NA,TRBV5-1,CASSLEGVNYGYTF,TGCGCCAGCAGCTTGGAGGGGGTAAACTATGGCTACACCTTC
once,TRBJ2-7,NA,TRBV19,CASSIEKGEQYF,TGTGCCAGTAGTATAGAAAAGGGCGAGCAGTACTTC
NA,TRBJ1-1,NA,TRBV29-1,CSVNRNTEAFF,TGCAGCGTCAACAGAAACACTGAAGCTTTCTTT
NA,TRBJ1-5,NA,TRBV7-8,CASSLGRDRPQHF,TGTGCCAGCAGCTTGGGCAGGGATCGACCCCAGCATTTT
NA,TRBJ2-7,TRBD1,TRBV6-1,CASSLGQLTSYEQYF,TGTGCCAGCAGTCTGGGACAGCTTACCTCCTACGAGCAGTACTTC
NA,TRBJ2-5,NA,TRBV6-1,CASSLNPHGQETQYF,TGTGCCAGCAGTTTGAACCCCCATGGGCAAGAGACCCAGTACTTC
once,TRBJ2-7,TRBD2,TRBV5-1,CASSPPGAGVTSYEQYF,TGCGCCAGCAGCCCACCGGGCGCGGGAGTGACATCCTACGAGCAGTACTTC
NA,TRBJ2-3,TRBD2,TRBV7-2,CASSLRLALNTQYF,TGTGCCAGCAGCTTAAGACTAGCGTTAAATACGCAGTATTTT
NA,TRBJ2-4,NA,TRBV7-2,CASSAQRIFIQYF,TGTGCCAGCAGCGCCCAGAGGATTTTCATTCAGTACTTC
NA,TRBJ1-2,NA,TRBV5-8,CASSRQTGSIGYTF,TGTGCCAGCAGCAGGCAGACAGGAAGTATTGGCTACACCTTC
NA,TRBJ1-3,NA,TRBV5-1,CASSLSASSGNTIYF,TGCGCCAGCAGCTTGTCAGCATCCTCTGGAAACACCATATATTTT
once,TRBJ1-5,NA,TRBV6-1,CASSDEGNAVQPQHF,TGTGCCAGCAGTGACGAAGGGAATGCAGTTCAGCCCCAGCATTTT
NA,TRBJ1-1,TRBD1,TRBV6-6,CASSYSGQLNTEAFF,TGTGCCAGCAGTTACTCGGGACAGTTGAACACTGAAGCTTTCTTT
NA,TRBJ2-7,NA,TRBV6-5,CASSYGTGPLVEQYF,TGTGCCAGCAGTTACGGCACCGGGCCCCTCGTGGAGCAGTACTTC
NA,TRBJ1-2,NA,TRBV6-6,CASSPGLENYGYTF,TGTGCCAGCAGTCCGGGACTGGAGAACTATGGCTACACCTTC
NA,TRBJ1-5,NA,TRBV5-5,CASSLGGYSNQPQHF,TGTGCCAGCAGCTTGGGGGGTTATAGCAATCAGCCCCAGCATTTT
NA,TRBJ2-7,NA,TRBV14,CASSQGTPVPYEQYF,TGTGCCAGCAGCCAAGGTACACCGGTCCCCTACGAGCAGTACTTC
NA,TRBJ2-1,TRBD2,TRBV29-1,CSGGVAGVGANEQFF,TGCAGCGGAGGAGTAGCGGGAGTAGGTGCAAATGAGCAGTTCTTC
NA,TRBJ1-5,NA,TRBV25-1,CASSAAGVQPQHF,TGTGCCAGCAGTGCGGCAGGGGTCCAGCCCCAGCATTTT
NA,TRBJ2-7,TRBD1,TRBV5-8,CASSSRTGPSGEQYF,TGTGCCAGCAGCTCCAGGACAGGGCCGAGTGGCGAGCAGTACTTC
NA,TRBJ1-1,NA,TRBV5-1,CASSLERNTEAFF,TGCGCCAGCAGCTTGGAGCGAAACACTGAAGCTTTCTTT
NA,TRBJ2-2,NA,TRBV6-5,CASSYQGQIAGELFF,TGTGCCAGCAGTTACCAGGGACAAATAGCCGGGGAGCTGTTTTTT
once,TRBJ2-7,TRBD1,TRBV5-1,CASSKDRDEQYF,TGCGCCAGCAGCAAAGACAGGGACGAGCAGTACTTC
once,TRBJ2-3,TRBD2,TRBV6-6,CASSYASGSTDTQYF,TGTGCCAGCAGTTACGCTAGCGGGAGTACAGATACGCAGTATTTT
NA,TRBJ1-5,NA,TRBV6-1,CASKDERIQPQHF,TGTGCCAGCAAGGATGAAAGGATACAGCCCCAGCATTTT
NA,TRBJ2-2,NA,TRBV5-1,CASSADSSNGELFF,TGCGCCAGCAGCGCCGACAGTTCGAACGGGGAGCTGTTTTTT
once,TRBJ2-1,NA,TRBV2,CASGRVEQFF,TGTGCCAGTGGGCGTGTTGAGCAGTTCTTC
NA,TRBJ1-1,TRBD1,TRBV19,CASSNGQGGGTEAFF,TGTGCCAGTAGTAACGGACAGGGAGGGGGGACTGAAGCTTTCTTT